The 19 T cell receptor beta chains below all came from one sample that was sequenced in a study of Ad26.COV2.S vaccination and SARS-CoV-2 variants. Described treatment: about 20 received Ad26.COV2.S at low or high dose, single or two shots; 5 received placebo; per-sample allocation not given. The investigators took samples on day 63 after the first vaccine or placebo injection. Method: immunoSEQ multiplex PCR; TCRdb's copy keeps in-frame clones and lacks some. The table includes fewer than 800,000 clones, 89% detected once. Material: peripheral blood, obtained in a trial of Ad26.COV2.S vaccine versus placebo. Every receptor here comes from a person aged 18-60 years who received the Ad26.COV2.S COVID-19 vaccine or a placebo.

J is TRBJ1-2 and V is TRBV6-1; the D gene is possibly TRBD1 (6 bases). V was trimmed by 1 base and J by 2 bases, leaving 11 bases between them. The CDR3 loop spans 15 amino acids. Looked up from germline, CDR1 is MNHNS and CDR2 is SASEGT. The CDR3 DNA is TGTGCCAGCAGTGAAGAGATGGGACACAACTATGGCTACACCTTC. It codes for CASSEEMGHNYGYTF.

On this clone: At the DNA level, this CDR3 is encoded by other sequences in the same sample as well. The J gene is TRBJ1-1, the V gene TRBV18, with 8 nucleotides matching TRBD1. This CDR3 spans 14 amino acids. The germline V gene encodes CDR1 KGHSH and CDR2 LQKENI. V shed 3 bases and J 1 base; nucleotides not matched to a gene: 1. The CDR3 nucleotides are TGTGCCAGCTCACCGACAGGGGCGAACACTGAAGCTTTCTTT. This gives the protein CASSPTGANTEAFF.

J is TRBJ2-1 and V is TRBV6-5; D is uncertain. The CDR3 covers 15 residues. Per germline, CDR1 MNHEY and CDR2 SVGAGI. V was clipped by 5 bases and J by 6 bases, with 17 bases between them. CDR3 in amino acids: CASSPTRVDPNEQFF. The CDR3 DNA reads as TGTGCCAGCAGTCCAACCCGGGTAGACCCCAATGAGCAGTTCTTC.

The V call is TRBV10-3, the J call TRBJ2-2, with 12 bases matching TRBD1. The CDR3 loop spans 18 amino acids. V dropped 1 base and J dropped 6; count of bases not matched to a gene: 9. Germline V gene lookup returns CDR1 ENHRY and CDR2 SYGVKD. CDR3 bases: TGTGCCATCAGTGAGTGGGACAGGGGGCTCAGGGGCCCCGGGGAGCTGTTTTTT. This codes for CAISEWDRGLRGPGELFF.

J is TRBJ2-1 and V is TRBV20-1; the D is unclear. Trimming shortened V by 3 bases and J by 3 bases, and 12 bases separated the two germline ends. This CDR3 has 14 residues. The germline CDR1 and CDR2 sequences are DFQATT and SNEGSKA (reference sequence). In nucleotides, the CDR3 is TGCAGTGCTAGTATAGTCCTGAACTACAATGAGCAGTTCTTC. It encodes CSASIVLNYNEQFF.

The chain is built from TRBV7-9 and TRBJ2-5, with no clear D. Trimming took 3 bases from V and 5 from J, leaving 16 bases between them. The CDR3 is 15 amino acids. The germline CDR1 and CDR2 sequences are SEHNR and FQNEAQ (reference sequence). CDR3 amino acids: CASSFSSILGETQYF. Here the CDR3 DNA reads TGTGCCAGCAGCTTCTCATCAATCCTCGGGGAGACCCAGTACTTC. Full variable domain (outside the CDR3, taken from reference TRBV7-9 and TRBJ2-5): DTGVSQNPRHKITKRGQNVTFRCDPISEHNRLYWYRQTLGQGPEFLTYFQNEAQLEKSRLLSDRFSAERPKGSFSTLEIQRTEQGDSAMYLCASSFSSILGETQYFGPGTRLLVL.

V gene TRBV9 combines with J gene TRBJ2-5; 11 bases fit TRBD2. V trimming: 2 bases; J trimming: 5 bases; junction bases outside the gene matches: 5. This CDR3 is 15 amino acids long. CDR1 is SGDLS and CDR2 is YYNGEE in the germline V gene. As DNA, the CDR3 is TGTGCCAGCAGCGTTAGCGGGAGGGCCCTTGAGACCCAGTACTTC. Amino acid sequence: CASSVSGRALETQYF.

The genes are TRBV27 and TRBJ2-7; D is tentatively TRBD1 or TRBD2 (5 bases each). The CDR3 is 15 residues long. From germline, CDR1 is MNHEY and CDR2 SMNVEV (reference sequence). V shed 2 bases and J shed 4 bases, with 15 bases lying between them. The CDR3 region is CASSLLGTLFYEQYF. CDR3 DNA: TGTGCCAGCAGTTTACTCGGGACCCTCTTTTACGAGCAGTACTTC.

The CDR3 region is CASSTGTSGRSYEQYF. The CDR3 nucleotides are TGCGCCAGCAGCACAGGGACTAGCGGGAGATCCTACGAGCAGTACTTC. This chain links TRBV5-1 with TRBJ2-7, with 14 bases identical to TRBD2. Germline CDR1 is SGHRS and CDR2 is YFSETQ. The CDR3 has 16 amino acids. J gave up 1 base and V 4 bases, and 4 bases lay outside the gene matches.

V usage is TRBV5-1 and J usage is TRBJ2-2; tentative D call: TRBD2 (6 bases). The CDR3 spans 17 residues. The V end lost 4 bases, the J end lost 4 bases, and 20 bases lay between the germline ends. Germline values: CDR1 SGHRS, CDR2 YFSETQ. The CDR3 spells CASSGGSGRGGTGELFF. The CDR3 coding sequence is TGCGCCAGCAGCGGAGGGTCAGGGCGTGGGGGCACCGGGGAGCTGTTTTTT.

This clone was seen only once. The chain is built from TRBV28 and TRBJ1-2, with no clear D. The CDR3 covers 13 residues. Germline CDR1 reads MDHEN; CDR2 reads SYDVKM. Trimming shortened V by 4 bases and J by 1 base, and 7 bases separated the two germline ends. The CDR3 coding sequence is TGTGCCAGCAGTTCCTACAGTAACTATGGCTACACCTTC. This gives the protein CASSSYSNYGYTF.

The J gene is TRBJ2-3, the V gene TRBV9; 7 bases agree with TRBD2. CDR3 length: 14 residues. Trimming cost V 7 bases and J 6 bases; bases outside gene matches: 11. Germline values: CDR1 SGDLS, CDR2 YYNGEE. The CDR3 nucleotides read TGTGCCAGCGCCTTCCGAGGACTAGAGGATACGCAGTATTTT. Its translation is CASAFRGLEDTQYF.

The chain has TRBV30 and TRBJ2-5; D possibly corresponds to TRBD1 (6 bases). Looked up from germline, CDR1 is GTSNPN and CDR2 is SVGIG (reference sequence). The CDR3 runs to 15 residues. V lost 1 base and J lost 1, with 13 bases in between. The DNA for the CDR3 is TGTGCCTGGAGTGCGCCCCGGACAGCCCAAGAGACCCAGTACTTC. Protein product: CAWSAPRTAQETQYF. Variable domain in full (rest from reference TRBV30 and TRBJ2-5): SQTIHQWPATLVQPVGSPLSLECTVEGTSNPNLYWYRQAAGRGLQLLFYSVGIGQISSEVPQNLSASRPQDRQFILSSKKLLLSDSGFYLCAWSAPRTAQETQYFGPGTRLLVL.

This rearrangement joins TRBV18 to TRBJ1-2; 10 bases align to TRBD1. V shed 6 bases and J 6 bases; nucleotides not matched to a gene: 25. Germline assignment: CDR1 KGHSH and CDR2 LQKENI. The CDR3 runs 20 residues. CDR3 DNA sequence: TGTGCCAGCTCTCCCAATTCTCCGGGACAGGGGTTAGGACTTCAGGATGGCTACACCTTC. Translating it yields CASSPNSPGQGLGLQDGYTF.

CDR3 sequence (DNA): TGTGCCAGCAGTGAGGGCAGGAATCGCGGCTACACCTTC. It yields the protein CASSEGRNRGYTF. The chain has TRBV2 and TRBJ1-2; no clear D gene. The CDR3 runs to 13 residues. Per the germline V gene, CDR1 is SNHLY and CDR2 is FYNNEI. Trimming pared 3 bases from V and 8 bases from J, leaving 13 bases between.

The genes are TRBV7-8 and TRBJ2-7; D tentatively reads TRBD1 or TRBD2 (5 bases each). This CDR3 has 15 residues. From germline, CDR1 is SGHVS and CDR2 FQNEAQ. V was shortened by 2 bases and J by 3 bases, with 14 bases between the two germline ends. The CDR3 loop is CASSLQEGPYYEQYF. DNA for the CDR3: TGTGCCAGCAGCTTACAAGAGGGACCATACTACGAGCAGTACTTC. Filled out from reference TRBV7-8 and TRBJ2-7, the complete variable domain reads GAGVSQSPRYKVAKRGQDVALRCDPISGHVSLFWYQQALGQGPEFLTYFQNEAQLDKSGLPSDRFFAERPEGSVSTLKIQRTQQEDSAVYLCASSLQEGPYYEQYFGPGTRLTVT.

The V and J genes are TRBV11-2 and TRBJ2-7; no reliable D call. Looked up from germline, CDR1 is SGHAT and CDR2 is FQNNGV. CDR3 size: 13 residues. With 5 bases removed from V and 4 bases from J, the gap between germline ends came to 12 bases. This CDR3 reads CASSLRARYEQYF. DNA for the CDR3: TGTGCCAGCAGCCTTCGGGCTCGATACGAGCAGTACTTC. Looking up the rest from reference TRBV11-2 and TRBJ2-7 gives the full variable domain: EAGVAQSPRYKIIEKRQSVAFWCNPISGHATLYWYQQILGQGPKLLIQFQNNGVVDDSQLPKDRFSAERLKGVDSTLKIQPAKLEDSAVYLCASSLRARYEQYFGPGTRLTVT.

To note about this clone: One end of the junction varies from germline; a read error may be responsible. V is TRBV12-5 and J is TRBJ2-5, with D maybe TRBD2 (5 bases). CDR1 LGHNT and CDR2 FRNRAP come from the germline V gene. This CDR3 comprises 14 residues. This CDR3 reads CASGLVGGQETQYF. The CDR3 nucleotides are TGTGCTAGTGGTCTGGTAGGCGGGCAGGAGACCCAGTACTTC.

This sequence joins TRBV30 and TRBJ2-6; D may be TRBD1 (6 bases). CDR3 length: 17 amino acids. Trimming pared 1 base from V and 0 bases from J, leaving 13 bases between. CDR1 is GTSNPN and CDR2 is SVGIG in the germline V gene (reference sequence). The CDR3 DNA follows: TGTGCCTGGAGTGCCGGACAGAGCAGCTCTGGGGCCAACGTCCTGACTTTC. As protein: CAWSAGQSSSGANVLTF.